Listed below are T cell receptor beta chains from one sample, sequenced in a study of blood T cell repertoires in COVID-19. Data came from immunoSEQ multiplex PCR; TCRdb stores just in-frame clones and leaves some out. Here the sample spans some 150,000 clones, about 88% being singletons. Source material: peripheral blood. Receptors originate from a man between 40 and 49 years old with acute or convalescent COVID-19. Both conserved end residues are part of each CDR3.

>TRBJ2-1|TRBV24-1|19
CATSDWASGGTSRANEQFF
>TRBJ2-5|TRBV7-2|14
CASSLMRGRETQYF
>TRBJ1-2|TRBV10-3|14
CAISELGPDYGYTF
>TRBJ2-1|TRBV19|14
CASKIRGHYNEQFF
>TRBJ2-2|TRBV5-6|15
CASSLQGQGTGELFF
>TRBJ1-2|TRBV12-5|17
CASGFDLGTVAGGGYTF
>TRBJ1-1|TRBV18|13
CASSSDRGTEAFF
>TRBJ2-7|TRBV6-5|14
CASTRQGNFHEQYF
>TRBJ2-1|TRBV11-2|14
CASTRTGVYNEQFF
>TRBJ2-2|TRBV29-1|14
CSVGLAGSTGELFF
>TRBJ2-7|TRBV19|15
CASSKPGDTAHEQYF
>TRBJ2-7|TRBV21-1|13
CASSNDRDHEQYF
>TRBJ2-7|TRBV7-9|14
CASSPLRGPDEQYF
>TRBJ1-1|TRBV4-3|17
CASSQDGVGDLNTEAFF
>TRBJ2-5|TRBV5-1|13
CASSLGGQGTQYF
>TRBJ2-2|TRBV2|16
CASSEDRRGGTGELFF
>TRBJ2-3|TRBV9|19
CASSVRPSGGAGSTDTQYF
>TRBJ2-5|TRBV7-3|13
CASSLSPAETQYF